This T cell receptor beta chain is from a study of T cell repertoires in cytomegalovirus infection. Study-level information: Through public TCR beta signatures, both CMV infection and matching HLA type were indicated.

A remark on this clonotype: Its antigen is as yet unknown.

Overall study results and limits: HLA-C-restricted, CMV-specific TCR beta clonotypes were dominant ex vivo.

Unmatched junction bases numbered 11, after V lost 9 bases and J lost 2 bases. The CDR3 contains 16 residues. CDR1 is MNHEY and CDR2 is SMNVEV in the germline V gene (reference sequence). Via MiXCR, TCRdb re-called the reads, giving one row per CDR3 protein. The table includes 500,000 to 600,000 distinct CDR3 sequences, approximately 15% detected once. The genes are TRBV27 and TRBJ1-2; 11 positions agree with TRBD1. This receptor was taken from a human donor in good health (CMV status not recorded). Some clones in this sample may be carry-over from other donors' samples. Sequencing was done on a sample of CD8+ T cells from PBMCs. The CDR3 DNA sequence: TGTGCCAGTACCGGGACAGGGGGTCCGACAAACTATGGCTACACCTTC. Protein: CASTGTGGPTNYGYTF.